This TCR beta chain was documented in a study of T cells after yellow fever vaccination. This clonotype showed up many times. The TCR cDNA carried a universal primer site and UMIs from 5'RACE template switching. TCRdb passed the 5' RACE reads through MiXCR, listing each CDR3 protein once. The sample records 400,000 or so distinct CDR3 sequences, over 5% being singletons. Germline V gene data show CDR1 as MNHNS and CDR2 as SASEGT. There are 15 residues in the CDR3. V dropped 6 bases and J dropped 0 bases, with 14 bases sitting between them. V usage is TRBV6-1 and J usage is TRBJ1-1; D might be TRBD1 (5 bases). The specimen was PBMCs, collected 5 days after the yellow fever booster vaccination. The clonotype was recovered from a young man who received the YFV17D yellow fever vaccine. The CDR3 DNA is TGTGCCAGCAGCCCTGGGGGGTTGATGAACACTGAAGCTTTCTTT. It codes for CASSPGGLMNTEAFF.